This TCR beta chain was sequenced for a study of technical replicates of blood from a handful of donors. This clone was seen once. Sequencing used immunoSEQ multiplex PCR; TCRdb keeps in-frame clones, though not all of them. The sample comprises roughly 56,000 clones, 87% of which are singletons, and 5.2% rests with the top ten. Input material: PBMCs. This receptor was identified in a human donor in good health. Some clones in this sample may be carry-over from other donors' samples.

The CDR3 region is CASSLVGVTNEKLFF. CDR3 coding DNA: TGTGCCAGCAGCTTAGTAGGGGTGACTAATGAAAAACTGTTTTTT. The rearrangement uses TRBV7-2 and TRBJ1-4, with D maybe TRBD1 (5 bases). The CDR3 spans 15 residues. V was trimmed by 1 base and J by 2 bases, leaving 8 bases between them. The V gene's germline CDR1 is SGHTA and CDR2 FQGNSA.